These 30 T cell receptor beta chains originate from one sample sequenced in a study of T-cell memory formation after mild COVID-19. TCRdb re-derived calls from the 5' RACE reads in MiXCR, one entry per CDR3 protein. This table holds roughly 320,000 distinct CDR3 sequences, approximately 27% found once. The specimen was PBMCs or a T cell subset sorted from them (not recorded which). The receptors originated from an adult woman who had mild COVID-19 (a few samples of this study predate the infection). Cell type and time point are not known.

The rearrangement joins TRBV18 to TRBJ2-1; 15 nucleotides agree with TRBD2. Germline assignment: CDR1 KGHSH and CDR2 LQKENI. The J segment lost 8 bases and the V segment lost 3 bases, leaving 8 bases of the junction unmatched. The CDR3 length is 17 residues. The CDR3 DNA sequence: TGTGCCAGCTCACCTCAGGGACTAGCGGGAGGAGCCCATGAGCAGTTCTTC. It yields the protein CASSPQGLAGGAHEQFF.

The chain links TRBV3-1 to TRBJ1-2; 8 bases fit TRBD1. Losses at the gene ends were 4 bases for V and 2 bases for J; bases not matched to a gene: 6. This CDR3 is 15 amino acids long. Per the germline V gene, CDR1 is LGHDT and CDR2 is YNNKEL (reference sequence). CDR3 nucleotide sequence: TGTGCCAGCAGCCGTTCCGGGACAGGCAACTATGGCTACACCTTC. Amino acids: CASSRSGTGNYGYTF.

The chain recombines TRBV7-3 with TRBJ1-2; D is ambiguous. V dropped 1 base and J dropped 5 bases, with 8 bases sitting between them. The germline gives CDR1 SGHTA, CDR2 FQGTGA. The CDR3 consists of 13 residues. The CDR3 protein is CASSLNTHYGYTF. The CDR3 bases are TGTGCCAGCAGCTTAAATACACATTATGGCTACACCTTC.

This clonotype was seen only once. This rearrangement joins TRBV12-3 or TRBV12-4 to TRBJ2-1; D may be TRBD2 (5 bases). The V end lost 4 bases, the J end lost 5 bases, and 12 bases lay between the germline ends. CDR3 length: 14 amino acids. CDR3 DNA: TGTGCCAGCAGTTCCCAACCGCGGGACAATGAGCAGTTCTTC. It specifies CASSSQPRDNEQFF.

CDR3 sequence: CASSPNYSGLGRYGYTF. CDR3 nucleotides: TGTGCCAGCAGCCCAAATTATTCAGGGCTGGGAAGGTATGGCTACACCTTC. The chain couples TRBV9 to TRBJ1-2; possible D gene TRBD1, 5 bases. The germline CDR1 and CDR2 sequences are SGDLS and YYNGEE. This CDR3 is built from 17 residues. Trimming shortened V by 4 bases and J by 5 bases, and 24 bases separated the two germline ends. Full variable domain (remainder filled in from reference TRBV9 and TRBJ1-2): DSGVTQTPKHLITATGQRVTLRCSPRSGDLSVYWYQQSLDQGLQFLIQYYNGEERAKGNILERFSAQQFPDLHSELNLSSLELGDSALYFCASSPNYSGLGRYGYTFGSGTRLTVV.

The genes are TRBV3-1 and TRBJ2-3; 11 bases are a match to TRBD2. CDR1 and CDR2 (germline): LGHDT, YNNKEL (reference sequence). J gave up 2 bases and V 3 bases, and 4 bases lay outside the gene matches. The CDR3 is 16 residues long. DNA of the CDR3: TGTGCCAGCAGCCATTCACTAGCGGGGGACACAGATACGCAGTATTTT. Its protein is CASSHSLAGDTDTQYF.

The sample holds a few counts of this clonotype. The V gene is TRBV5-1, the J gene TRBJ2-7, with unresolved D. The CDR3 is 12 residues long. From germline, CDR1 is SGHRS and CDR2 YFSETQ. V lost 1 base to trimming and J lost 5 bases, with 7 bases between them. In DNA form, the CDR3 reads TGCGCCAGCAGCTTGACCTCAAACGAGCAGTACTTC. Amino acids: CASSLTSNEQYF.

This clonotype has a handful of counts. The J gene is TRBJ1-1, the V gene TRBV27, with 9 bases lining up with TRBD1. V gave up 8 bases and J gave up 0 bases; unmatched junction bases: 10. Germline-derived CDR1 and CDR2 are MNHEY and SMNVEV (reference sequence). This CDR3 contains 16 residues. The CDR3 DNA reads TGTGCCAGCGTGGACAGGGGTGGCATCCTGAACACTGAAGCTTTCTTT. Encoded protein: CASVDRGGILNTEAFF.

This clonotype showed up just a few times. The J gene is TRBJ1-1, the V gene TRBV7-9, with 8 positions matching TRBD1. There are 18 residues in the CDR3. Germline V gene lookup returns CDR1 SEHNR and CDR2 FQNEAQ (reference sequence). Trimming took 0 bases from V and 0 from J; bases not matched to a gene: 9. CDR3 sequence: CASSLARGTGKMNTEAFF. As DNA, the CDR3 is TGTGCCAGCAGCTTAGCGAGGGGGACAGGTAAAATGAACACTGAAGCTTTCTTT.

V is TRBV7-8 and J is TRBJ2-5; unclear D gene. Per the germline V gene, CDR1 is SGHVS and CDR2 is FQNEAQ. CDR3 length: 13 amino acids. V gave up 2 bases and J gave up 3 bases, with 7 bases separating them. The CDR3 spells CASSLPGKETQYF. CDR3 DNA sequence: TGTGCCAGCAGCTTACCCGGAAAAGAGACCCAGTACTTC.

The CDR3 sequence: CASSLASRGSPLHF. The CDR3 coding sequence is TGTGCCAGCAGCCTCGCAAGCAGGGGTTCACCCCTCCACTTT. The chain is built from TRBV3-1 and TRBJ1-6; tentatively, D is TRBD1 (6 bases). This CDR3 contains 14 residues. CDR1 is LGHDT, CDR2 YNNKEL, per germline (reference sequence). The V end lost 4 bases, the J end lost 9 bases, and 13 bases lay between the germline ends.

The V and J genes are TRBV7-9 and TRBJ2-7, with 13 bases aligning to TRBD2. J was trimmed by 6 bases and V by 5 bases; bases with no gene match: 10. CDR3 length equals 16 residues. Germline V gene sequence: CDR1 SEHNR, CDR2 FQNEAQ (reference sequence). The CDR3 here is CASSPLPGLAGLEQYF. The CDR3 DNA reads TGTGCCAGCAGCCCCCTCCCGGGACTAGCGGGACTCGAGCAGTACTTC.

V is TRBV29-1 and J is TRBJ1-1; TRBD1 matches at 8 bases. The length of the CDR3 is 14 residues. CDR1 and CDR2 from the germline V gene are SQVTM and ANQGSEA. V shed 6 bases, J shed 0 bases, and the junction held 6 bases outside the gene matches. Written as DNA, the CDR3 is TGCAGCGTGGCAGGGGGCCCTGTGAACACTGAAGCTTTCTTT. Translation gives CSVAGGPVNTEAFF.

V gene TRBV7-9 combines with J gene TRBJ1-2; no definite D call. CDR3 length: 16 residues. Germline V gene sequence: CDR1 SEHNR, CDR2 FQNEAQ (reference sequence). Trimming cost V 5 bases and J 3 bases, with 19 bases left between them. The CDR3 bases are TGTGCCAGCAGCCTCGCGTCCGGCCTCGGAGACTATGGCTACACCTTC. As protein: CASSLASGLGDYGYTF.

V gene TRBV7-9 combines with J gene TRBJ2-7; D possibly corresponds to TRBD2 (5 bases). The CDR3 length is 13 residues. The germline V gene encodes CDR1 SEHNR and CDR2 FQNEAQ (reference sequence). Trimming removed 5 bases at V and 5 bases at J, with 13 bases between. The CDR3 protein is CASSPYTGNEQYF. The CDR3 DNA reads as TGTGCCAGCAGCCCATACACGGGGAACGAGCAGTACTTC.

The chain recombines TRBV7-2 with TRBJ1-5; the D gene is possibly TRBD1 (5 bases). Germline assignment: CDR1 SGHTA and CDR2 FQGNSA. This CDR3 is 14 amino acids long. V was trimmed by 1 base and J by 2 bases, leaving 6 bases between them. Here the CDR3 DNA reads TGTGCCAGCAGCTTAGTGGGGCGCAATCAGCCCCAGCATTTT. Amino acids: CASSLVGRNQPQHF.

This clonotype was picked up a small number of times. This sequence joins TRBV9 and TRBJ1-5; 7 nucleotides agree with TRBD1. From germline, CDR1 is SGDLS and CDR2 YYNGEE. The CDR3 covers 14 residues. V shed 3 bases and J 8 bases; nucleotides not matched to a gene: 8. The CDR3 is CASSGEGAMKPQHF. CDR3 nucleotide sequence: TGTGCCAGCAGCGGAGAGGGGGCTATGAAGCCCCAGCATTTT.

The table lists this clonotype with a few counts. J is TRBJ2-2 and V is TRBV4-3; D gene unclear. The CDR3 spans 16 residues. V lost 1 base, J lost 7 bases, and 16 bases lay in between. Germline CDR1 is LGHNA and CDR2 is YSLEER. The CDR3 here is CASSQVRSLMVGELFF. The CDR3 bases are TGCGCCAGCAGCCAAGTCAGGTCCCTTATGGTCGGGGAGCTGTTTTTT.

This clonotype was found a few times. CDR3 in DNA: TGCGCCAGCAGCCAGACCGGGGGGGACTCCGGGGAGCTGTTTTTT. Its translation is CASSQTGGDSGELFF. V is TRBV4-1 and J is TRBJ2-2, with TRBD2 identical over 8 bases. Germline V gene data show CDR1 as MGHRA and CDR2 as YSYEKL. The J segment lost 6 bases and the V segment lost 3 bases, leaving 6 bases of the junction unmatched. CDR3 length: 15 residues.

This rearrangement joins TRBV2 to TRBJ2-3; D not certain. CDR3 size: 14 residues. V was shortened by 1 base and J by 6 bases, with 11 bases between the two germline ends. Germline V gives CDR1 SNHLY, CDR2 FYNNEI. CDR3 sequence reads: CASSEGRLTDTQYF. CDR3 DNA sequence: TGTGCCAGCAGTGAAGGCCGGCTGACGGATACGCAGTATTTT.

The CDR3 spells CASSLKRGGFEQYF. The DNA of the CDR3 is TGTGCCAGCAGCTTGAAAAGGGGAGGATTCGAGCAGTACTTC. The rearrangement uses TRBV5-8 and TRBJ2-7, with TRBD2 as a possible D gene (6 bases). The CDR3 covers 14 residues. V was clipped by 1 base and J by 6 bases, with 14 bases between them. CDR1 is SGHTS and CDR2 is YDEGEE in the germline V gene.

This clonotype was counted at least ten times. The rearrangement joins TRBV7-3 to TRBJ2-3, with TRBD2 identical over 8 bases. The CDR3 is 15 residues long. V trimming: 2 bases; J trimming: 4 bases; junction bases outside the gene matches: 5. Germline CDR1 SGHTA, CDR2 FQGTGA. The CDR3 here is CASSLDGRAADTQYF. CDR3 bases: TGTGCCAGCAGCTTAGACGGGAGGGCCGCAGATACGCAGTATTTT.

This chain joins TRBV6-1 and TRBJ1-1; perhaps TRBD1 as D (5 bases). Germline CDR1 and CDR2: MNHNS and SASEGT. This CDR3 region has 13 residues. The V end lost 6 bases, the J end lost 7 bases, and 15 bases lay between the germline ends. In nucleotides, the CDR3 is TGTGCCAGCAGCGCCGGGACTGGAGGTGAAGCTTTCTTT. This gives the protein CASSAGTGGEAFF.

This clonotype was observed at least ten times. The chain joins TRBV12-3 or TRBV12-4 to TRBJ2-6, with D hard to call. Between the trimmed V and J ends, which lost 7 bases and 0 bases, there was a span of 10 bases. This CDR3 contains 15 residues. CDR3 loop: CASNPDHSGANVLTF. Here the CDR3 DNA reads TGTGCCAGCAACCCCGACCACTCTGGGGCCAACGTCCTGACTTTC.

The chain joins TRBV7-9 to TRBJ2-7; 14 bases match TRBD2. The germline gives CDR1 SEHNR, CDR2 FQNEAQ (reference sequence). Trimming cost V 2 bases and J 5 bases; bases outside gene matches: 2. The CDR3 totals 15 residues. This CDR3 is CASSLRGLAGDEQYF. The CDR3 nucleotides are TGTGCCAGCAGCTTAAGGGGACTAGCGGGGGACGAGCAGTACTTC.

This clonotype showed up just a few times. The V and J genes are TRBV6-2 or TRBV6-3 and TRBJ2-7; 7 bases align to TRBD2. After removal of 6 bases from V and 0 bases from J, the junction contained 11 bases not matched to a gene. The germline gives CDR1 MNHEY, CDR2 SVGEGT. The CDR3 extends over 16 amino acids. CDR3 in amino acids: CASRSQRDRSSYEQYF. Written as DNA, the CDR3 is TGTGCCAGCAGGAGCCAGCGGGACCGGAGCTCCTACGAGCAGTACTTC.

This clonotype has more than one count but fewer than ten. The chain links TRBV29-1 to TRBJ2-5; possibly TRBD2 for D (5 bases). Germline values: CDR1 SQVTM, CDR2 ANQGSEA. Trimming removed 2 bases from V and 3 bases from J, with 13 bases in between. The CDR3 sequence is 14 residues long. DNA for the CDR3: TGCAGCGTTGAAAACCCAGGAGGAGAAGAGACCCAGTACTTC. Amino acids: CSVENPGGEETQYF.

This clonotype was counted a few times. J is TRBJ2-3 and V is TRBV5-1; D is unresolved. Between the trimmed V and J ends, which lost 0 bases and 0 bases, there was a span of 11 bases. Germline V gene lookup returns CDR1 SGHRS and CDR2 YFSETQ. This CDR3 spans 16 amino acids. The CDR3 sequence: CASSLVEAISTDTQYF. The CDR3 DNA sequence: TGCGCCAGCAGCTTGGTCGAAGCGATTAGCACAGATACGCAGTATTTT.

The chain uses TRBV4-2 and TRBJ2-1; D is perhaps TRBD2 (6 bases). Germline-derived CDR1 and CDR2 are LGHNA and YNFKEQ. Trimming stripped 3 bases from V and 3 bases from J, with 15 bases between. CDR3 length: 16 residues. The CDR3 DNA is TGTGCCAGCAGCCAGGACCCCCTAGCGTACTACAATGAGCAGTTCTTC. The encoded protein is CASSQDPLAYYNEQFF.

On this clonotype: Germline is not matched at one junction end, which may reflect a read error. The chain uses TRBV12-3 or TRBV12-4 and TRBJ2-5; 12 bases align to TRBD2. This CDR3 has 13 amino acids. The CDR3 here is CASSTAQTSGRRF. Here the CDR3 DNA reads TGTGCCAGCAGTACTGCCCAGACTAGCGGGAGACGGTTC.